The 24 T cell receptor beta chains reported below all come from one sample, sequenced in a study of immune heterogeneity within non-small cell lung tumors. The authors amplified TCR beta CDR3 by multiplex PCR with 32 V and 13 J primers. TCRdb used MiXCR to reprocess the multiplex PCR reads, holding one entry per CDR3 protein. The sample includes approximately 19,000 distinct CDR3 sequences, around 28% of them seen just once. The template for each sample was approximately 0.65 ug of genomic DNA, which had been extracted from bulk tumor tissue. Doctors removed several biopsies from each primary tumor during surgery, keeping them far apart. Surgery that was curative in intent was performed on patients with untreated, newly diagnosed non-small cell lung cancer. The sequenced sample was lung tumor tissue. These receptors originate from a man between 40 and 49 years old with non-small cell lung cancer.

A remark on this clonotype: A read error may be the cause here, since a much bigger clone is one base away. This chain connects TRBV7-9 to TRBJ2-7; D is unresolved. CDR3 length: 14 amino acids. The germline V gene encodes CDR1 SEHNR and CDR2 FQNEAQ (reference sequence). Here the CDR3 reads CASSPSPSTYAQYF. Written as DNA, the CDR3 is TGTGCCAGCAGCCCCAGTCCATCGACCTACGCGCAGTACTTC.

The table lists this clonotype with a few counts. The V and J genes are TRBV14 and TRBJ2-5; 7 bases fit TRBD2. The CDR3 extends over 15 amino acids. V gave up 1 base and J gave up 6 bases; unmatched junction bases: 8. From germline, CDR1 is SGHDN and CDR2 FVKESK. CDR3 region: CASSQGGTMGKTQYF. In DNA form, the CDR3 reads TGTGCCAGCAGCCAAGGGGGGACTATGGGGAAGACCCAGTACTTC. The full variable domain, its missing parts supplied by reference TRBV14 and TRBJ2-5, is EAGVTQFPSHSVIEKGQTVTLRCDPISGHDNLYWYRRVMGKEIKFLLHFVKESKQDESGMPNNRFLAERTGGTYSTLKVQPAELEDSGVYFCASSQGGTMGKTQYFGPGTRLLVL.

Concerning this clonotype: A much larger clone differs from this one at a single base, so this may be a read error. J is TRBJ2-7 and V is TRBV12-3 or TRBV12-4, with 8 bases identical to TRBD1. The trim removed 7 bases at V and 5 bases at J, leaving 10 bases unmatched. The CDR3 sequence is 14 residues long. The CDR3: CASTSDRGSDEQYF. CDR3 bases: TGTGCCAGCACCTCAGACAGGGGATCGGACGAGCAGTACTTC.

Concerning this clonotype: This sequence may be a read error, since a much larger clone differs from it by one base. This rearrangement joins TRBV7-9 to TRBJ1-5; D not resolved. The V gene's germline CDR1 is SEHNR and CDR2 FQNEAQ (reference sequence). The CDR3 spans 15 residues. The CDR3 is CDSSRGGLSNQPQHF. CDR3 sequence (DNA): TGTGACAGCAGCCGTGGTGGGCTCAGCAATCAGCCCCAGCATTTT.

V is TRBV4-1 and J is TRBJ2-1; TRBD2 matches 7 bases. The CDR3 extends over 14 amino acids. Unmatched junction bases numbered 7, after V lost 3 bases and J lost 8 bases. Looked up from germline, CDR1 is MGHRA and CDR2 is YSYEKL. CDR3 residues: CASSHEGGADEQFF. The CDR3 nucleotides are TGCGCCAGCAGCCATGAGGGAGGGGCCGATGAGCAGTTCTTC.

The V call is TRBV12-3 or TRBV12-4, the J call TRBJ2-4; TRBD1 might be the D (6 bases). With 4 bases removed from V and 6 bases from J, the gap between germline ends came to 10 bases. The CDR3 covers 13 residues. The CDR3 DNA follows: TGTGCCAGCAGTTATGTAGGGGGAAACATTCAGTACTTC. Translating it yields CASSYVGGNIQYF.

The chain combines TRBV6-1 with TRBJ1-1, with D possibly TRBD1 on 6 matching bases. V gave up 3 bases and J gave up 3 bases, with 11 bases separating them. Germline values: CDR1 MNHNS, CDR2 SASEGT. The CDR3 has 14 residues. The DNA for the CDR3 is TGTGCCAGCAGTGAGGGCAGGGGTGACACTGAAGCTTTCTTT. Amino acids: CASSEGRGDTEAFF.

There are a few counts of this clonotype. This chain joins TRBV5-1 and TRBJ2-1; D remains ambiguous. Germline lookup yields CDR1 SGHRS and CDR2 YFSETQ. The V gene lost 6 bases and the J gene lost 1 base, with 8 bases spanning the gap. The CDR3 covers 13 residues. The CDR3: CASTADSYNEQFF. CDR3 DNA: TGCGCCAGCACCGCAGATTCCTACAATGAGCAGTTCTTC.

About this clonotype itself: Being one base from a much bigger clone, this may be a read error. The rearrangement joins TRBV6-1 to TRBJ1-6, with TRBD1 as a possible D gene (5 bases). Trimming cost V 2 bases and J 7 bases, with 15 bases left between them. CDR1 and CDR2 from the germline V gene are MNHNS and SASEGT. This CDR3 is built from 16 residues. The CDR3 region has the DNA TGTGCCAGCAGTGAATCGGCGGGGGTGAGGAATTCACCCCTCCACTTT. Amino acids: CASSESAGVRNSPLHF.

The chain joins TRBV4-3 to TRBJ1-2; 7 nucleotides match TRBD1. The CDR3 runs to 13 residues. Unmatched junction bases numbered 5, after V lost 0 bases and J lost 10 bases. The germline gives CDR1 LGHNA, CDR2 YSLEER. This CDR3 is CASSQDRDSHYTF. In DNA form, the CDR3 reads TGCGCCAGCAGCCAAGACCGGGACAGCCACTACACCTTC.

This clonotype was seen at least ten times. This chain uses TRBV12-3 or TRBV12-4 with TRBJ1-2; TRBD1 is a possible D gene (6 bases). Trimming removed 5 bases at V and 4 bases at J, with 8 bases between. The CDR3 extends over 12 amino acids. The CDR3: CASSRTAYGYTF. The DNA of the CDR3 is TGTGCCAGCAGTCGGACAGCCTATGGCTACACCTTC.

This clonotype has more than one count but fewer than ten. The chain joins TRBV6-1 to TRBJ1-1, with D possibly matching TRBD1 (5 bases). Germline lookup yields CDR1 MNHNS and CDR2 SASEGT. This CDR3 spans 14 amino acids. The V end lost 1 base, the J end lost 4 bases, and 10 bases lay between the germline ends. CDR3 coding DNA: TGTGCCAGCAGTGAAGGGGGGGTCCTCACTGAAGCTTTCTTT. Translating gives CASSEGGVLTEAFF.

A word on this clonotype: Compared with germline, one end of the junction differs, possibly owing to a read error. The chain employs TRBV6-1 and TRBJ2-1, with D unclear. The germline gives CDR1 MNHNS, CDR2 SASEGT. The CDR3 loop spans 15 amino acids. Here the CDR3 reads CATAAKFWGSNGQFF. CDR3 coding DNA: TGTGCCACCGCCGCTAAGTTTTGGGGATCAAATGGGCAGTTCTTC.

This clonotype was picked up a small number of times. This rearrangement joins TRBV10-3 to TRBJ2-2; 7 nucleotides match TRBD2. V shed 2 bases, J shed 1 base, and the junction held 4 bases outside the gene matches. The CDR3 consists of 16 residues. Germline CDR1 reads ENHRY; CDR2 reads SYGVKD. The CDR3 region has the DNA TGTGCCATCAGTGAGATACTAGCGCAGAACACCGGGGAGCTGTTTTTT. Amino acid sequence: CAISEILAQNTGELFF.

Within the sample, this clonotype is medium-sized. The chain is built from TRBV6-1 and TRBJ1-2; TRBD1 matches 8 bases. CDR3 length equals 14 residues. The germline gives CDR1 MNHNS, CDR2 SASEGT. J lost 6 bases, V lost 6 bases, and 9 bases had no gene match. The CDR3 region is CASSPPPGGHGYTF. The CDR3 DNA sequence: TGTGCCAGCAGCCCCCCCCCAGGGGGCCATGGCTACACCTTC.

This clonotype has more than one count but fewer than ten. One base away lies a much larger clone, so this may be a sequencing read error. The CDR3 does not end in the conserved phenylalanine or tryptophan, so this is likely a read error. DNA of the CDR3: TGTGCCAGTAGTATGGGTGGGACTAGCGGGATAAAGCAGTACCTC. Translated, it gives CASSMGGTSGIKQYL. The V gene is TRBV19, the J gene TRBJ2-7; 13 bases match TRBD2. The V gene end was trimmed by 3 bases and the J gene end by 8 bases; junction bases not matched to a gene: 7. This CDR3 contains 15 residues. Per germline, CDR1 LNHDA and CDR2 SQIVND (reference sequence).

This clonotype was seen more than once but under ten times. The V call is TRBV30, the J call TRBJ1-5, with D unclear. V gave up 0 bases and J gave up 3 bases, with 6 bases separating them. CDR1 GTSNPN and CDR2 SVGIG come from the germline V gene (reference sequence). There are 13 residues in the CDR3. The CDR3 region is CAWSVGHNQPQHF. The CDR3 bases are TGTGCCTGGAGTGTAGGTCACAATCAGCCCCAGCATTTT.

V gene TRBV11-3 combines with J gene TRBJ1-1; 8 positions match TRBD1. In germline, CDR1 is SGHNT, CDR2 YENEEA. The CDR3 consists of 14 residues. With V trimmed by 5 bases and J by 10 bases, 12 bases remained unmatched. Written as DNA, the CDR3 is TGTGCCAGCAGCCCGTCGACAGGGGTACTTGGAGCTTTCTTT. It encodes CASSPSTGVLGAFF.

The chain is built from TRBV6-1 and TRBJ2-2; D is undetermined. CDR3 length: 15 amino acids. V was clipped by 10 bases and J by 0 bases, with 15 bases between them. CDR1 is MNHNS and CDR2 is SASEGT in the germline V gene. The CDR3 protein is CATGLIFANTGELFF. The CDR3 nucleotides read TGTGCCACTGGGCTGATTTTCGCGAACACCGGGGAGCTGTTTTTT.

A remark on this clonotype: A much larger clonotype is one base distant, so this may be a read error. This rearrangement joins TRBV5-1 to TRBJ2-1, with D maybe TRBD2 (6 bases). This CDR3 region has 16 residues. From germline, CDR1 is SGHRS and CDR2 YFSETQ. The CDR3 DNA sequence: TGCGCCAGCGGCTTCGGCGGGACGCCCTCCTACAATGAGCAGTTCTTC. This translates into CASGFGGTPSYNEQFF.

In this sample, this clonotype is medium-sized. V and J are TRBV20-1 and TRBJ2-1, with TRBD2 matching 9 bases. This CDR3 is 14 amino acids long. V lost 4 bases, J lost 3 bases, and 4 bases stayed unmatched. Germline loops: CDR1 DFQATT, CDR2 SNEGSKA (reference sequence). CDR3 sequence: CSATRREGYNEQFF. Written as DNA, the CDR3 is TGCAGTGCTACGAGGCGGGAGGGCTACAATGAGCAGTTCTTC.

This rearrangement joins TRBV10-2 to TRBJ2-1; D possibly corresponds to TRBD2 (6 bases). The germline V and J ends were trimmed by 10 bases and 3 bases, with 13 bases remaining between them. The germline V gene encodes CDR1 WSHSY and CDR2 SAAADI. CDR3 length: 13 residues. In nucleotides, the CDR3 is TGCGCCACCAACCCGGGACTCTACAATGAGCAGTTCTTC. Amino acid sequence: CATNPGLYNEQFF.

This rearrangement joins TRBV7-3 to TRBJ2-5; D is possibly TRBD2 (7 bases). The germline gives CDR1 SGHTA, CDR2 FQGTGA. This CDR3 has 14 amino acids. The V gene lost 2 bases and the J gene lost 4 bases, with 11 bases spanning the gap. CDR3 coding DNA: TGTGCCAGCAGCTTAGTGGGAGGGGGAGAGACCCAGTACTTC. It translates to CASSLVGGGETQYF.

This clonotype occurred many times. The CDR3 region has the DNA TGTGCCAGCCTAGCGGCCAGCTCCTACGAGCAGTACTTC. It is translated as CASLAASSYEQYF. The V gene is TRBV6-1, the J gene TRBJ2-7, with 7 bases lining up with TRBD2. The CDR3 consists of 13 residues. With V trimmed by 8 bases and J by 0 bases, 4 bases remained unmatched. Per the germline V gene, CDR1 is MNHNS and CDR2 is SASEGT.